This T cell receptor beta chain was captured by sequencing in a study of T cells in localized non-small cell lung cancer. Findings and limits, study-wide: Longer overall survival was linked to higher blood T cell density. Investigators sequenced only a single tumor region, leaving heterogeneity possible. Maximal T cell clonality occurred in uninvolved adjacent lung, with tumor ranking below it. Median around 54 top-100 tumor clones were shared with paired adjacent lung.

Germline CDR1 and CDR2: SEHNR and FQNEAQ (reference sequence). V lost 1 base to trimming and J lost 9 bases, with 3 bases between them. This CDR3 spans 10 amino acids. The table came from immunoSEQ multiplex PCR; TCRdb's copy has only in-frame clones and leaves some out. The sample has 64,000 or so clones; 90% are singletons. A note on this clone: Its antigen is unknown.

The chain carries TRBV7-9 and TRBJ1-1; D unresolved. This specimen consisted of peripheral blood, obtained before any cancer treatment. The origin of this receptor is a woman aged 35 to 69 with stage I lung adenocarcinoma. CDR3 DNA sequence: TGTGCCAGCAGCTTAGGAAAAGCTTTCTTT. Encoded protein: CASSLGKAFF. The variable domain in full, completed from reference TRBV7-9 and TRBJ1-1, reads DTGVSQNPRHKITKRGQNVTFRCDPISEHNRLYWYRQTLGQGPEFLTYFQNEAQLEKSRLLSDRFSAERPKGSFSTLEIQRTEQGDSAMYLCASSLGKAFFGQGTRLTVV.